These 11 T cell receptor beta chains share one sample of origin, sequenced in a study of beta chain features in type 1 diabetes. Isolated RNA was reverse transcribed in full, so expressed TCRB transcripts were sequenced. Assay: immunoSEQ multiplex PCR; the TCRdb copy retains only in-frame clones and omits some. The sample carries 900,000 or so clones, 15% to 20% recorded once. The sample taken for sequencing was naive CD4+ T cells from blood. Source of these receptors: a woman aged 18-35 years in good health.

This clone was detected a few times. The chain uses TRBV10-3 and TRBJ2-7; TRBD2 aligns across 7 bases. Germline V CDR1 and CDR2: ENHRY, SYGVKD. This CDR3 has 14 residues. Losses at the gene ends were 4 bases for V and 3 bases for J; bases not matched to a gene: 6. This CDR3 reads CAISATPGGYEQYF. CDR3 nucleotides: TGTGCCATCAGTGCTACCCCGGGGGGCTACGAGCAGTACTTC.

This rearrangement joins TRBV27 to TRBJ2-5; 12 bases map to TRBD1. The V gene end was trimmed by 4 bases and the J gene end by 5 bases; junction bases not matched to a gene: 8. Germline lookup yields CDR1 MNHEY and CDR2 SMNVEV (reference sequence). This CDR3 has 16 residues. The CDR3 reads CASSSRRDRGRETQYF. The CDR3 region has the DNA TGTGCCAGCAGTTCCAGGAGGGACAGGGGGCGGGAGACCCAGTACTTC.

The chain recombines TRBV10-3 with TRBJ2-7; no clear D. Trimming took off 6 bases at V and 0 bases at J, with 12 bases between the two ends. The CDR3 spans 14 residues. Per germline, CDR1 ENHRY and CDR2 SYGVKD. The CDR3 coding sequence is TGTGCCATCAGCGACCCACGAAACTCCTACGAGCAGTACTTC. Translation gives CAISDPRNSYEQYF.

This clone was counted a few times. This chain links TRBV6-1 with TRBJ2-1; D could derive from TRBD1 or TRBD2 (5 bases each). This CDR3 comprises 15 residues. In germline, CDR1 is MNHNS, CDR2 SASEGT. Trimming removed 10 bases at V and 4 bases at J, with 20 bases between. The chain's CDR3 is CAISNPGPRYNEQFF. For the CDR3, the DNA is TGTGCCATATCTAACCCGGGACCGAGATACAATGAGCAGTTCTTC.

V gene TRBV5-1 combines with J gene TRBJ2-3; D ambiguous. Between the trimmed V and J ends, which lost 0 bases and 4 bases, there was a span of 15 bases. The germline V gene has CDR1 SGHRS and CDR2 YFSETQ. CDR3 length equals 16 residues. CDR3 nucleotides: TGCGCCAGCAGCTTGGTTGTGACCAACCTCGCAGATACGCAGTATTTT. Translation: CASSLVVTNLADTQYF.

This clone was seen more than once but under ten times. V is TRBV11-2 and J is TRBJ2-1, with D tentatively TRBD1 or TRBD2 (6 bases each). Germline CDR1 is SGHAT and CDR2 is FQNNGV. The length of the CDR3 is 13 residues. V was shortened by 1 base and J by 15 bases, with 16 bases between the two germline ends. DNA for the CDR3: TGTGCCAGCAGCTTAGGGCCGGGGGCTTCGACGTTCTTC. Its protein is CASSLGPGASTFF.

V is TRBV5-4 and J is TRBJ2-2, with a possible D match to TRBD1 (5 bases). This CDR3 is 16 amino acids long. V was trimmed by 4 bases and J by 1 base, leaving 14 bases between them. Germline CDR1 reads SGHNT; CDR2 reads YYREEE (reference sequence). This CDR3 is CASSPATVMNTGELFF. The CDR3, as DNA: TGTGCCAGCAGCCCGGCGACAGTGATGAACACCGGGGAGCTGTTTTTT.

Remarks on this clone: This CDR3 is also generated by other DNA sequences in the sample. In DNA, the CDR3 is TGTGCCAGCAGCTTGGCAGGGATCCAAGAGACCCAGTACTTC. It codes for CASSLAGIQETQYF. The chain uses TRBV5-4 and TRBJ2-5; D might be TRBD1 (5 bases). CDR3 size: 14 residues. Germline CDR1 reads SGHNT; CDR2 reads YYREEE (reference sequence). V was pared by 0 bases and J by 1 base, with 7 bases between.

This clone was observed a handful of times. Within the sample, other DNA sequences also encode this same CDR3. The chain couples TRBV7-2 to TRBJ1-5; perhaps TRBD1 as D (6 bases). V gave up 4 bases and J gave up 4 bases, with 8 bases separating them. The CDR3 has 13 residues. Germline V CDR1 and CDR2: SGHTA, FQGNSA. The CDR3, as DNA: TGTGCCAGCAGCTCAGACAGGAATCAGCCCCAGCATTTT. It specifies CASSSDRNQPQHF.

CDR3 coding DNA: TGTGCCAGCAGCGGTAGCGGGAGCGTATTCAATGAGCAGTTCTTC. Its translation: CASSGSGSVFNEQFF. The chain links TRBV2 to TRBJ2-1, with 9 bases identical to TRBD2. The V segment lost 6 bases and the J segment 6 bases; nucleotides outside the gene matches: 9. The CDR3 covers 15 residues. Germline V gene data show CDR1 as SNHLY and CDR2 as FYNNEI.

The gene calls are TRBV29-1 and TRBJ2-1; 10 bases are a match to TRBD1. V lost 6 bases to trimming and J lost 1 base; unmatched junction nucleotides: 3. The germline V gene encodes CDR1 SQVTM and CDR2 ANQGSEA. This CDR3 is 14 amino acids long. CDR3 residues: CSVPGQGSYNEQFF. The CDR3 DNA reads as TGCAGCGTCCCGGGACAGGGGTCCTACAATGAGCAGTTCTTC.